This record looks at one T cell receptor (beta chain) sequence and its context. The specificity of this receptor is unknown. No base quality values were provided; no much bigger clone lies one nucleotide off. The CDR3 covers 15 residues, taking in both the cysteine and the phenylalanine. Only the CDR3 region is kept as DNA, spanning 45 bases read in frame from base 1. V gives up 4 bases and J gives up 3 bases, and the segment between their germline ends measures 13 bases. The germline V gene specifies SGHAT as CDR1 and FQNNGV as CDR2. This entry comes from a study of blood T cell repertoires in COVID-19 (dated by TCRdb to 2020 to 2022). Describing the broader study: Samples covering the acute and convalescent phases of COVID-19 were provided by collaborators in the United States, Italy and Spain. Where available, HLA class I and class II types were taken from metadata supplied by the sample provider and were not determined by assay-based typing. The repertoires were made available in a free public database intended to serve as a resource for research on the immune response to SARS-CoV-2. Samples were obtained from the ongoing ImmuneRACE study (first 160 participants) and from 1,254 subjects provided by 6 global collaborators. The prospective study material was composed of cDNA or gDNA derived from T cells, B-cell-depleted T cells, or PBMCs. The dataset comprised deeply sampled blood TCRbeta repertoires from subjects exposed to, actively infected with, or recovered from COVID-19. A de-identified subject ID, COVID-19 status, age in years and sex were almost always included in the sample metadata. Overall results and qualifications from the work: How much clinical and demographic metadata was included differed by source and by participant, and the metadata was provided uncurated.

The collaborating institutions used their own protocols to collect whole blood in K2EDTA tubes. Collaborator samples were shipped for TCRbeta analysis as frozen whole blood, isolated PBMCs, or DNA extracted from either sample type. The immunoSEQ Assay, a bias-controlled multiplex PCR, was used to amplify TCRbeta CDR3 regions from genomic DNA. In the original analysis: Within the assay, amplification of reference gene primers was used to estimate how many nucleated cells each sample contained. To quantify the absolute abundance of each unique TCRbeta CDR3 rearrangement, sequence reads were collapsed and filtered. For each sample, productive Simpson clonality was calculated as the square root of Simpson's diversity index across productive rearrangements. TCRdb took over this immuneACCESS table, retaining in-frame rearrangements with V and J assigned. Such tables are incomplete; in checked studies, under half of the missing clones stem from an unresolved V gene, and the remainder is unexplained. D and trimming come from the DNA, and the V and J calls and clone size come from that table. Across this sample there are tens of thousands of clones, with more than 85% seen only once. The ten largest account for about 3.1% of the sample.

The rearrangement joined TRBV11-2 to TRBJ1-5, and perhaps TRBD1 as D gene, on 5 matching bases. The TCR originated in a human donor in a cohort sampled during active COVID-19. Sequencing was done on a sample of peripheral blood. Here the CDR3 is given as CASSSSYRNNQPQHF. The nucleotide sequence reads as follows: TGTGCCAGCAGCTCTTCATACAGGAACAATCAGCCCCAGCATTTT.